The 18 T cell receptor beta chains below were found in one sample sequenced in a study of shared clonotypes between healthy human individuals. Only in-frame clones appear in the TCRdb table, and some are missing; sequencing was by immunoSEQ multiplex PCR. The table records about 800,000 clones, 90% to 97% of them present only once. As defined, naive CD8 cells were CD45RO-negative and positively selected for CCR7, with terminally differentiated effector memory CD45RA+ cells excluded. Sequencing used naive CD8+ T cells sorted from blood. Every receptor here comes from a man between 25 and 39 years old in good health.

The chain carries TRBV6-1 and TRBJ1-2; 7 bases are a match to TRBD1. With V trimmed by 4 bases and J by 5 bases, 7 bases remained unmatched. Germline V gives CDR1 MNHNS, CDR2 SASEGT. The CDR3 is made up of 14 amino acids. DNA of the CDR3: TGTGCCAGCAGTGCACAGGGGTTAGGATATGGCTACACCTTC. Amino acids: CASSAQGLGYGYTF.

The chain employs TRBV27 and TRBJ2-7; perhaps TRBD2 as D (5 bases). The V gene's germline CDR1 is MNHEY and CDR2 SMNVEV (reference sequence). There are 15 residues in the CDR3. V lost 0 bases to trimming and J lost 2 bases, with 11 bases between them. CDR3 in DNA: TGTGCCAGCAGTTTATCCGTTTTGGAGGCCTACGAGCAGTACTTC. Translation gives CASSLSVLEAYEQYF.

As regards this clone: This CDR3 is also generated by other DNA sequences in the sample. This chain connects TRBV30 to TRBJ1-1; D remains ambiguous. The germline V gene encodes CDR1 GTSNPN and CDR2 SVGIG (reference sequence). The V end was cut by 0 bases, the J end by 1 base, with 6 bases between. This CDR3 region has 13 residues. CDR3 sequence: CAWSVAENTEAFF. The CDR3 DNA reads as TGTGCCTGGAGTGTAGCAGAGAACACTGAAGCTTTCTTT.

V is TRBV4-1 and J is TRBJ2-7; a possible D gene is TRBD1 (6 bases). V gave up 4 bases and J gave up 1 base, with 14 bases separating them. This CDR3 region has 15 residues. Germline V CDR1 and CDR2: MGHRA, YSYEKL. CDR3 in DNA: TGCGCCAGCAGCCCATATGTAGGACAGTCCTACGAGCAGTACTTC. This translates into CASSPYVGQSYEQYF.

The chain is built from TRBV5-5 and TRBJ2-7; 8 positions match TRBD1. In germline, CDR1 is SGHKS, CDR2 YYEKEE (reference sequence). The CDR3 covers 12 residues. V lost 5 bases, J lost 3 bases, and 1 base stayed unmatched. The CDR3 nucleotides read TGTGCCAGCAGTGGACAGGGCTACGAGCAGTACTTC. Its translation is CASSGQGYEQYF.

The genes are TRBV4-3 and TRBJ2-3; perhaps TRBD1 as D (5 bases). There are 13 residues in the CDR3. V gave up 4 bases and J gave up 3 bases, with 8 bases separating them. Germline V lookup: CDR1 LGHNA, CDR2 YSLEER. The CDR3: CASSPRQTDTQYF. Here the CDR3 DNA reads TGCGCCAGCAGCCCCAGACAGACAGATACGCAGTATTTT.

The chain couples TRBV11-2 to TRBJ1-4; D ambiguous. The CDR3 is 12 residues long. The germline V gene has CDR1 SGHAT and CDR2 FQNNGV. The V end was cut by 6 bases, the J end by 4 bases, with 6 bases between. Here the CDR3 DNA reads TGTGCCAGCAGTATAAATAATGAAAAACTGTTTTTT. This codes for CASSINNEKLFF.

V usage is TRBV29-1 and J usage is TRBJ2-1; tentative D call: TRBD2 (5 bases). Germline assignment: CDR1 SQVTM and CDR2 ANQGSEA. Trimming pared 5 bases from V and 8 bases from J, leaving 16 bases between. This CDR3 region has 13 residues. The CDR3 reads CSVLILAWHEQFF. The CDR3 bases are TGCAGCGTTCTGATTCTAGCTTGGCATGAGCAGTTCTTC.

This clone was seen a single time. This chain uses TRBV19 with TRBJ2-7, with 8 bases fitting TRBD1. This CDR3 region has 16 residues. V lost 5 bases, J lost 3 bases, and 12 bases stayed unmatched. Germline-derived CDR1 and CDR2 are LNHDA and SQIVND (reference sequence). CDR3 in DNA: TGTGCCAGTAGTCCCGCAATAACAGGGGGTATCTACGAGCAGTACTTC. As protein: CASSPAITGGIYEQYF.

This chain connects TRBV7-2 to TRBJ2-1; TRBD2 matches 8 bases. Germline V gene sequence: CDR1 SGHTA, CDR2 FQGNSA. The trim removed 0 bases at V and 0 bases at J, leaving 4 bases unmatched. CDR3 length equals 17 residues. The CDR3 DNA sequence: TGTGCCAGCAGCTTAGCTCTAGCGGGTAACTCCTACAATGAGCAGTTCTTC. It yields the protein CASSLALAGNSYNEQFF.

The chain employs TRBV11-2 and TRBJ2-2; 7 nucleotides match TRBD1. Germline V gives CDR1 SGHAT, CDR2 FQNNGV. This CDR3 has 14 residues. After removal of 1 base from V and 6 bases from J, the junction contained 2 bases not matched to a gene. The CDR3 spells CASSLGQGPGELFF. CDR3 nucleotides: TGTGCCAGCAGCTTAGGACAGGGACCCGGGGAGCTGTTTTTT.

The chain carries TRBV7-9 and TRBJ2-1, with TRBD2 identical over 10 bases. V lost 3 bases, J lost 8 bases, and 7 bases stayed unmatched. Germline lookup yields CDR1 SEHNR and CDR2 FQNEAQ (reference sequence). This CDR3 comprises 15 residues. The CDR3 coding sequence is TGTGCCAGCAGCTTGCCTAGCGGGAGTGGTGATGAGCAGTTCTTC. Protein: CASSLPSGSGDEQFF.

This clone was seen once. V and J are TRBV7-9 and TRBJ2-4, with a possible D match to TRBD1 (6 bases). CDR1 is SEHNR, CDR2 FQNEAQ, per germline (reference sequence). CDR3 length: 15 amino acids. V lost 4 bases and J lost 3, with 13 bases in between. CDR3 in amino acids: CASSYPGTLKNIQYF. DNA for the CDR3: TGTGCCAGCAGCTATCCCGGGACACTCAAAAACATTCAGTACTTC.

This rearrangement joins TRBV27 to TRBJ2-1, with a weak D call TRBD2 (6 bases). Per the germline V gene, CDR1 is MNHEY and CDR2 is SMNVEV (reference sequence). The CDR3 contains 15 residues. Trimming pared 6 bases from V and 2 bases from J, leaving 14 bases between. Here the CDR3 DNA reads TGTGCCAGCAGACTCGGGGGTATCGCCTACAATGAGCAGTTCTTC. Its protein product is CASRLGGIAYNEQFF.

This chain uses TRBV7-3 with TRBJ2-5; D is unresolved. The CDR3 has 15 amino acids. CDR1 is SGHTA, CDR2 FQGTGA, per germline. The germline V and J ends were trimmed by 2 bases and 2 bases, with 12 bases remaining between them. CDR3 in amino acids: CASSLVSSRQETQYF. The CDR3 bases are TGTGCCAGCAGCTTAGTGTCTAGTAGACAAGAGACCCAGTACTTC.

This chain joins TRBV19 and TRBJ2-2, with D possibly called TRBD1 or TRBD2 (6 bases each). Germline V gene data show CDR1 as LNHDA and CDR2 as SQIVND (reference sequence). CDR3 size: 13 residues. V gave up 10 bases and J gave up 2 bases, with 11 bases separating them. As DNA, the CDR3 is TGTGCCACGGGGGCGGTAAACACCGGGGAGCTGTTTTTT. Its translation is CATGAVNTGELFF. The full variable domain, in which reference TRBV19 and TRBJ2-2 provide the parts outside the CDR3, is DGGITQSPKYLFRKEGQNVTLSCEQNLNHDAMYWYRQDPGQGLRLIYYSQIVNDFQKGDIAEGYSVSREKKESFPLTVTSAQKNPTAFYLCATGAVNTGELFFGEGSRLTVL.

V gene TRBV5-1 combines with J gene TRBJ1-2, with 9 nucleotides matching TRBD1. With V trimmed by 7 bases and J by 4 bases, 8 bases remained unmatched. CDR3 length equals 14 residues. Germline loops: CDR1 SGHRS, CDR2 YFSETQ. CDR3 DNA sequence: TGCGCCAGCGGGGGGACAGGGTCTACCTATGGCTACACCTTC. Its protein product is CASGGTGSTYGYTF.

The V call is TRBV7-9, the J call TRBJ2-5; 12 nucleotides line up with TRBD2. CDR1 is SEHNR and CDR2 is FQNEAQ in the germline V gene (reference sequence). There are 16 residues in the CDR3. V was pared by 4 bases and J by 4 bases, with 7 bases of the junction left unmatched. The CDR3 DNA is TGTGCCAGCAGCTCCACGACTAGCGGGAGACGAGAGACCCAGTACTTC. This encodes CASSSTTSGRRETQYF.